This T cell receptor (beta chain) was identified during a study of regulatory T cells in long-lasting Graves disease. Time point defined: persistent/refractory GD, antithyroid drugs over 5 years with positive TRAb. Construction of the TCR library relied on RNA isolated from PBMCs. Study findings and constraints: TRBV28 was favored in persistent disease, as were TRBJ1-2 and TRBJ2-5. Persistent cases of Graves' showed reduced TCR diversity relative to newly diagnosed patients.

This clonotype was counted between two and nine times. What it binds is not known. Libraries of TCR beta came from iRepertoire HTBI primers plus Arm-PCR of CDR3 regions. TCRdb reprocessed the multiplex PCR reads with MiXCR, giving one entry per CDR3 protein. The sample lists around 400,000 distinct CDR3 sequences, approximately 22% occurring once. The germline V gene encodes CDR1 KGHSH and CDR2 LQKENI. The CDR3 length is 15 residues. Trimming cost V 2 bases and J 0 bases, with 11 bases left between them. The chain employs TRBV18 and TRBJ2-7; no reliable D call. Sequencing used peripheral blood mononuclear cells (PBMCs), obtained when the disease was refractory, from a patient treated with antithyroid drugs. This sequence was found in a female donor with Graves disease. CDR3 sequence (DNA): TGTGCCAGCTCACCAAATGAAGGAGCCTCCTACGAGCAGTACTTC. Amino acids: CASSPNEGASYEQYF.